The 8 T cell receptor beta chains below were found in one sample sequenced in a study of T cells in Graves' hyperthyroidism and ophthalmopathy. From RNA transcripts, TCR beta CDR3 regions were amplified. HTBI primers drove first-round RT-PCR of the TCR CDR3. TCRdb used MiXCR to reprocess the multiplex PCR reads, holding one entry per CDR3 protein. The profile shows 500,000 to 650,000 distinct CDR3 sequences, roughly 15% of them singletons. The sequenced sample was blood. These receptors were obtained from a woman aged 45-65 years with Graves' ophthalmopathy.

The chain uses TRBV7-2 and TRBJ1-4; 8 bases are shared with TRBD1. Germline V gene sequence: CDR1 SGHTA, CDR2 FQGNSA. The CDR3 length is 15 residues. V dropped 4 bases and J dropped 5; count of bases not matched to a gene: 6. The DNA of the CDR3 is TGTGCCAGCAGCTCCACCGGGACAGGCAATGAAAAACTGTTTTTT. It encodes CASSSTGTGNEKLFF.

A few counts support this clonotype. At one boundary the junction diverges from the germline segment, which might be a read error. The gene calls are TRBV7-7 and TRBJ2-1, with 11 bases matching TRBD2. The CDR3 has 16 amino acids. CDR1 is SSHAT, CDR2 FNYEAQ, per germline (reference sequence). The CDR3 bases are TGTGCTAGCAGCTTATCACTAGCGGGAGACTTCGATGAGCAGTTCTTC. Its protein is CASSLSLAGDFDEQFF.

This clonotype has more than one count but fewer than ten. The chain is built from TRBV30 and TRBJ2-7; perhaps TRBD2 as D (5 bases). V lost 3 bases to trimming and J lost 3 bases, with 9 bases between them. The germline V gene encodes CDR1 GTSNPN and CDR2 SVGIG (reference sequence). The CDR3 spans 12 residues. CDR3 loop: CAWRHGVYEQYF. CDR3 nucleotide sequence: TGTGCCTGGAGACACGGGGTCTACGAGCAGTACTTC.

This clonotype was observed a few times. This chain joins TRBV9 and TRBJ2-7; 7 nucleotides line up with TRBD2. The CDR3 length is 13 residues. Germline values: CDR1 SGDLS, CDR2 YYNGEE. With V trimmed by 4 bases and J by 3 bases, 4 bases remained unmatched. The CDR3 sequence is CASSRRGNYEQYF. DNA for the CDR3: TGTGCCAGCAGCCGGCGGGGGAACTACGAGCAGTACTTC.

This clonotype was counted many times. The chain joins TRBV28 to TRBJ2-4, with 7 bases matching TRBD1. V dropped 10 bases and J dropped 6; count of bases not matched to a gene: 15. The V gene's germline CDR1 is MDHEN and CDR2 SYDVKM. The CDR3 totals 15 residues. The CDR3 spells CAKGQESLSPNIQYF. DNA of the CDR3: TGTGCCAAAGGACAGGAGTCACTTTCACCAAACATTCAGTACTTC.

This clonotype was found many times. The V gene is TRBV7-2, the J gene TRBJ2-1; D possibly matches TRBD1 or TRBD2 (5 bases each). The V end was cut by 5 bases, the J end by 4 bases, with 15 bases between. Looked up from germline, CDR1 is SGHTA and CDR2 is FQGNSA. This CDR3 spans 15 amino acids. The CDR3 spells CASSPRDGGYNEQFF. CDR3 coding DNA: TGTGCCAGCAGCCCGAGGGACGGTGGATACAATGAGCAGTTCTTC.

This clonotype was counted only a few times. This chain uses TRBV14 with TRBJ2-1; D not resolved. CDR1 and CDR2 from the germline V gene are SGHDN and FVKESK. CDR3 size: 12 residues. V dropped 3 bases and J dropped 2 bases, with 2 bases sitting between them. For the CDR3, the DNA is TGTGCCAGCAGCCACCCCTACAATGAGCAGTTCTTC. Its protein is CASSHPYNEQFF.

This clonotype was seen a handful of times. This chain joins TRBV7-6 and TRBJ2-1; TRBD2 agrees at 11 bases. Germline CDR1 and CDR2: SGHVS and FNYEAQ. V gave up 4 bases and J gave up 8 bases; unmatched junction bases: 10. The CDR3 covers 16 residues. The CDR3 loop reads CASSSALAGGPHEQFF. The CDR3 DNA is TGTGCCAGCAGCTCAGCCCTAGCGGGAGGTCCCCATGAGCAGTTCTTC. Filled out from reference TRBV7-6 and TRBJ2-1, the complete variable domain reads GAGVSQSPRYKVTKRGQDVALRCDPISGHVSLYWYRQALGQGPEFLTYFNYEAQQDKSGLPNDRFSAERPEGSISTLTIQRTEQRDSAMYRCASSSALAGGPHEQFFGPGTRLTVL.